The 20 T cell receptor beta chains below come from one sample, sequenced in a study of blood T cell repertoires in COVID-19. This table comes from immunoSEQ multiplex PCR, and its TCRdb copy is limited to in-frame clones, with some not included. Altogether nearly 25,000 clones are present, 81% being singletons, with the ten largest covering under 8%. The source material was peripheral blood. The receptor source for this set is a man aged 65-85 years with acute or convalescent COVID-19.

This chain links TRBV19 with TRBJ2-2; 7 nucleotides align to TRBD2. CDR1 LNHDA and CDR2 SQIVND come from the germline V gene (reference sequence). This CDR3 contains 13 residues. V was pared by 5 bases and J by 7 bases, with 4 bases of the junction left unmatched. The CDR3 here is CASSLGGVGELFF. The CDR3 region has the DNA TGTGCCAGTAGTTTGGGAGGGGTCGGGGAGCTGTTTTTT.

CDR3 bases: TGTGCCAGCAGCTTCCTCGAGGATAATGAAAAACTGTTTTTT. This gives the protein CASSFLEDNEKLFF. The V and J genes are TRBV5-4 and TRBJ1-4; D unresolved. Per germline, CDR1 SGHNT and CDR2 YYREEE (reference sequence). This CDR3 spans 14 amino acids. V lost 2 bases, J lost 4 bases, and 9 bases lay in between.

The chain is built from TRBV19 and TRBJ1-1; tentative D call: TRBD1 (5 bases). Germline V gene lookup returns CDR1 LNHDA and CDR2 SQIVND (reference sequence). Trimming cost V 3 bases and J 6 bases, with 11 bases left between them. The CDR3 is 13 amino acids. This CDR3 reads CASSIRGIPEAFF. CDR3 nucleotide sequence: TGTGCCAGTAGTATTAGGGGAATTCCTGAAGCTTTCTTT.

This clone was detected only a few times. The CDR3 sequence is CSVSYSVIQETQYF. Written as DNA, the CDR3 is TGCAGCGTTTCGTATTCAGTGATCCAAGAGACCCAGTACTTC. This chain connects TRBV29-1 to TRBJ2-5, with unresolved D. This CDR3 is 14 amino acids long. V lost 5 bases and J lost 1, with 14 bases in between. CDR1 and CDR2 from the germline V gene are SQVTM and ANQGSEA.

J is TRBJ1-1 and V is TRBV4-1; the match to TRBD1 covers 8 bases. J lost 3 bases, V lost 1 base, and 7 bases had no gene match. CDR3 length equals 16 residues. Germline V gene data show CDR1 as MGHRA and CDR2 as YSYEKL. The DNA for the CDR3 is TGCGCCAGCAGCCAAGTGGGGGCGACAGGGGACACTGAAGCTTTCTTT. It codes for CASSQVGATGDTEAFF.

This chain links TRBV19 with TRBJ2-7; 7 bases match TRBD1. The germline gives CDR1 LNHDA, CDR2 SQIVND (reference sequence). Trimming removed 3 bases from V and 2 bases from J; junction bases left unmatched: 7. The CDR3 contains 15 residues. CDR3 region: CASSINPTGTYEQYF. The CDR3 nucleotides read TGTGCCAGTAGTATCAACCCGACAGGGACCTACGAGCAGTACTTC.

This chain links TRBV12-5 with TRBJ1-4; a possible D gene is TRBD1 (6 bases). The CDR3 consists of 13 residues. Germline loops: CDR1 LGHNT, CDR2 FRNRAP. Trimming took 2 bases from V and 7 from J, leaving 8 bases between them. The CDR3 DNA is TGTGCTAGTGGTTTGACGACAGGTGAAAAACTGTTTTTT. Residues: CASGLTTGEKLFF.

This clone showed up just a few times. V and J are TRBV30 and TRBJ2-7, with 10 bases that match TRBD1. The germline V gene encodes CDR1 GTSNPN and CDR2 SVGIG (reference sequence). J gave up 2 bases and V 5 bases, and 3 bases lay outside the gene matches. The CDR3 is 13 residues long. DNA for the CDR3: TGTGCCTGGGGGACAGGGGCCACCTACGAGCAGTACTTC. Its protein is CAWGTGATYEQYF.

V and J are TRBV19 and TRBJ2-1, with 10 bases lining up with TRBD2. CDR3 size: 16 residues. V shed 3 bases and J 6 bases; nucleotides not matched to a gene: 8. Per the germline V gene, CDR1 is LNHDA and CDR2 is SQIVND (reference sequence). DNA for the CDR3: TGTGCCAGTAGTATCGGTTGGACTAGCGGTATCAATGAGCAGTTCTTC. Its protein product is CASSIGWTSGINEQFF.

This clone is a singleton in its sample. This sequence joins TRBV11-3 and TRBJ2-4, with a tentative D call TRBD2 (5 bases). This CDR3 comprises 16 residues. Trimming pared 2 bases from V and 0 bases from J, leaving 11 bases between. The germline gives CDR1 SGHNT, CDR2 YENEEA. This CDR3 reads CASSLPWELAKNIQYF. The CDR3 DNA is TGTGCCAGCAGCTTACCGTGGGAGTTAGCCAAAAACATTCAGTACTTC.

The CDR3 sequence: CASRGSGGATGELFF. The DNA for the CDR3 is TGTGCCAGCAGAGGGAGCGGGGGGGCTACCGGGGAGCTGTTTTTT. The chain joins TRBV7-2 to TRBJ2-2; 10 nucleotides match TRBD2. Germline V gives CDR1 SGHTA, CDR2 FQGNSA. V was pared by 6 bases and J by 5 bases, with 6 bases of the junction left unmatched. The CDR3 covers 15 residues.

This CDR3 is CASSWDRVNEQYF. The CDR3 DNA reads TGTGCCAGCAGTTGGGACAGGGTGAACGAGCAGTACTTC. The genes are TRBV6-6 and TRBJ2-7, with 9 bases identical to TRBD1. The CDR3 contains 13 residues. Per the germline V gene, CDR1 is MNHNY and CDR2 is SVGAGI (reference sequence). Trimming at V came to 4 bases and at J to 5 bases, leaving 3 bases not matched to a gene.

This chain links TRBV5-1 with TRBJ1-4, with 8 bases lining up with TRBD1. V shed 3 bases, J shed 8 bases, and the junction held 6 bases outside the gene matches. This CDR3 is 14 amino acids long. Germline V gives CDR1 SGHRS, CDR2 YFSETQ. For the CDR3, the DNA is TGCGCCAGCAGCTCAGGGGGCGCGGAAGAAAAACTGTTTTTT. Protein product: CASSSGGAEEKLFF.

V is TRBV5-1 and J is TRBJ2-7; the D gene is possibly TRBD2 (5 bases). CDR1 and CDR2 from the germline V gene are SGHRS and YFSETQ. The CDR3 is made up of 14 amino acids. Trimming removed 0 bases from V and 7 bases from J, with 14 bases in between. The CDR3 DNA reads TGCGCCAGCAGCTTGGGGGCGCCCAGAGGGGAGCAGTACTTC. Protein sequence: CASSLGAPRGEQYF.

This sequence joins TRBV7-7 and TRBJ2-5; D is unresolved. Trimming removed 4 bases from V and 6 bases from J, with 6 bases in between. Germline V gene lookup returns CDR1 SSHAT and CDR2 FNYEAQ (reference sequence). CDR3 length: 11 amino acids. CDR3 bases: TGTGCCAGCAGCTACATTCAGACCCAGTACTTC. Translated, it gives CASSYIQTQYF. The full variable domain, rest sourced from reference TRBV7-7 and TRBJ2-5, is GAGVSQSPRYKVTKRGQDVTLRCDPISSHATLYWYQQALGQGPEFLTYFNYEAQPDKSGLPSDRFSAERPEGSISTLTIQRTEQRDSAMYRCASSYIQTQYFGPGTRLLVL.

The CDR3 DNA is TGTGCCCGAGCACAGGCGGCGGAGTCTGAAGCTTTCTTT. It is translated as CARAQAAESEAFF. This chain uses TRBV2 with TRBJ1-1; D is possibly TRBD1 (5 bases). This CDR3 is built from 13 residues. V was clipped by 11 bases and J by 6 bases, with 19 bases between them. Germline V lookup: CDR1 SNHLY, CDR2 FYNNEI.

V usage is TRBV3-1 (or the pseudogene TRBV3-2) and J usage is TRBJ2-5, with TRBD2 identical over 7 bases. CDR3 length equals 14 residues. J gave up 5 bases and V 1 base, and 4 bases lay outside the gene matches. Germline-derived CDR1 and CDR2 are LGHDT and YNNKEL (reference sequence). This chain's CDR3 is CASSQGLAIETQYF. The CDR3 coding sequence is TGTGCCAGCAGCCAAGGACTAGCAATCGAGACCCAGTACTTC.

This chain links TRBV6-5 with TRBJ2-2, with 7 bases identical to TRBD2. The CDR3 loop spans 15 amino acids. Unmatched junction bases numbered 7, after V lost 5 bases and J lost 4 bases. The V gene's germline CDR1 is MNHEY and CDR2 SVGAGI. The CDR3 is CASSSGKFSTGELFF. The CDR3, as DNA: TGTGCCAGCAGTAGCGGGAAGTTTAGCACCGGGGAGCTGTTTTTT.

This clone has a handful of counts. The CDR3: CASSFNRGLMNTEAFF. CDR3 coding DNA: TGTGCCAGCAGCTTCAACAGGGGCCTCATGAACACTGAAGCTTTCTTT. The chain combines TRBV7-8 with TRBJ1-1, with 7 bases aligning to TRBD1. The germline V gene encodes CDR1 SGHVS and CDR2 FQNEAQ. V lost 3 bases and J lost 0; bases outside the gene matches: 7. The length of the CDR3 is 16 residues.

This clone occurred once. This chain connects TRBV5-1 to TRBJ1-1; TRBD1 is a possible D gene (6 bases). The V end lost 1 base, the J end lost 5 bases, and 15 bases lay between the germline ends. Germline CDR1 and CDR2: SGHRS and YFSETQ. The CDR3 totals 15 residues. Written as DNA, the CDR3 is TGCGCCAGCAGCTTGACGGGAAAGGGGGAGACTGAAGCTTTCTTT. As protein: CASSLTGKGETEAFF.